This T cell receptor (beta chain) was obtained from a study of cytomegalovirus exposure and HLA in healthy donors. Study-wide points: Cytomegalovirus status was reportedly diagnosed by the classifier with high sensitivity and specificity. The study had only CMV serostatus as immune exposure information. There were reportedly fewer N-insertions in an Asian-associated ancestry cluster than the approximately 670-donor mean, in a later analysis.

PCR primers comprised 60 Vbeta and 13 Jbeta primers. Assay: immunoSEQ multiplex PCR; the TCRdb copy retains only in-frame clones and omits some. The sample has about 59,000 clones. For this clone: Its antigen is not identified.

Trimming took off 1 base at V and 0 bases at J, with 10 bases between the two ends. Germline V gene data show CDR1 as GTSNPN and CDR2 as SVGIG (reference sequence). The length of the CDR3 is 15 residues. The receptor comes from a man aged 25-45 years in good health and CMV-seropositive. The chain is built from TRBV30 and TRBJ1-3; D gene unclear. The sample taken for sequencing was PBMCs. The CDR3 DNA follows: TGTGCCTGGAGTGCCCCACACAGCTCTGGAAACACCATATATTTT. Translated, it gives CAWSAPHSSGNTIYF.